A single sample is the source of the 9 T cell receptor beta chains below, sequenced in a study of identical twins' blood T cells. TCRdb re-analysed the 5' RACE reads in MiXCR, keeping a single row per CDR3 protein. The table records fewer than 450,000 distinct CDR3 sequences, more than 25% of them present only once. The specimen was PBMCs. These TCRs come from a woman between 18 and 50 years old in good health.

This clonotype was seen repeatedly, ten times or more. The chain combines TRBV6-2 or TRBV6-3 with TRBJ2-5, with unresolved D. Germline V gives CDR1 MNHEY, CDR2 SVGEGT. V was clipped by 2 bases and J by 1 base, with 11 bases between them. CDR3 length equals 15 residues. The CDR3: CASSYGGGFQETQYF. In DNA form, the CDR3 reads TGTGCCAGCAGTTACGGTGGCGGTTTCCAAGAGACCCAGTACTTC.

V gene TRBV7-6 combines with J gene TRBJ2-2; D not resolved. This CDR3 contains 15 residues. V was trimmed by 1 base and J by 0 bases, leaving 6 bases between them. Germline V gene sequence: CDR1 SGHVS, CDR2 FNYEAQ. The CDR3 sequence is CASSLETPNTGELFF. In nucleotides, the CDR3 is TGTGCCAGCAGCTTAGAGACGCCGAACACCGGGGAGCTGTTTTTT. Filled out from reference TRBV7-6 and TRBJ2-2, the complete variable domain reads GAGVSQSPRYKVTKRGQDVALRCDPISGHVSLYWYRQALGQGPEFLTYFNYEAQQDKSGLPNDRFSAERPEGSISTLTIQRTEQRDSAMYRCASSLETPNTGELFFGEGSRLTVL.

The chain couples TRBV29-1 to TRBJ1-1; D is unresolved. Germline lookup yields CDR1 SQVTM and CDR2 ANQGSEA. The CDR3 spans 13 residues. V lost 7 bases and J lost 1, with 13 bases in between. CDR3 coding DNA: TGCAGCGCAAACAGATCGCCGAACACTGAAGCTTTCTTT. Residues: CSANRSPNTEAFF.

This clonotype was counted many times. The chain uses TRBV11-2 and TRBJ2-1; the D is unclear. V lost 3 bases and J lost 1, with 13 bases in between. From germline, CDR1 is SGHAT and CDR2 FQNNGV. The CDR3 is 16 amino acids. The CDR3 DNA follows: TGTGCCAGCAGCTTTGGGCTAGTATCATCCTACAATGAGCAGTTCTTC. Protein: CASSFGLVSSYNEQFF. Variable domain in full (rest from reference TRBV11-2 and TRBJ2-1): EAGVAQSPRYKIIEKRQSVAFWCNPISGHATLYWYQQILGQGPKLLIQFQNNGVVDDSQLPKDRFSAERLKGVDSTLKIQPAKLEDSAVYLCASSFGLVSSYNEQFFGPGTRLTVL.

In this sample, this clonotype turned up a few times. The chain has TRBV9 and TRBJ2-7; 7 positions match TRBD1. V shed 0 bases and J 5 bases; nucleotides not matched to a gene: 14. The germline gives CDR1 SGDLS, CDR2 YYNGEE. The CDR3 spans 17 residues. CDR3 nucleotides: TGTGCCAGCAGCGTAGGGGGGCAGACAGGGTCAAGGCACGAGCAGTACTTC. Amino acid sequence: CASSVGGQTGSRHEQYF.

The chain recombines TRBV14 with TRBJ2-2, with a weak D call TRBD2 (5 bases). Trimming left V 1 base short and J 2 bases short, with 11 bases between. CDR1 is SGHDN and CDR2 is FVKESK in the germline V gene. This CDR3 is built from 16 residues. CDR3 DNA sequence: TGTGCCAGCAGCCAAGTACTGGGAGCTAACACCGGGGAGCTGTTTTTT. Translation: CASSQVLGANTGELFF.

In this sample, this clonotype turned up a few times. The chain uses TRBV18 and TRBJ2-7; a possible D gene is TRBD2 (5 bases). The CDR3 extends over 12 amino acids. The germline gives CDR1 KGHSH, CDR2 LQKENI. Trimming stripped 6 bases from V and 3 bases from J, with 9 bases between. CDR3: CASSRTDYEQYF. The DNA of the CDR3 is TGTGCCAGCTCCCGGACTGACTACGAGCAGTACTTC.

This clonotype showed up just a few times. Written as DNA, the CDR3 is TGCAGTGCGGCACAGGGGGACGAAAAACTGTTTTTT. Translating it yields CSAAQGDEKLFF. The rearrangement joins TRBV20-1 to TRBJ1-4; TRBD1 matches at 8 bases. This CDR3 has 12 residues. Germline V CDR1 and CDR2: DFQATT, SNEGSKA (reference sequence). The V and J ends lost 6 bases and 8 bases, in that order; junction bases with no gene match: 5.

About this clonotype: Its ends do not fully match the called genes, so a read error is possible. This chain links TRBV19 with TRBJ1-1; D uncertain. Per germline, CDR1 LNHDA and CDR2 SQIVND (reference sequence). This CDR3 has 14 residues. The CDR3 DNA follows: TGTGCCGGTAGTATAGCTGCGGCGAACACTGAAGCTTTCTTT. It specifies CAGSIAAANTEAFF.